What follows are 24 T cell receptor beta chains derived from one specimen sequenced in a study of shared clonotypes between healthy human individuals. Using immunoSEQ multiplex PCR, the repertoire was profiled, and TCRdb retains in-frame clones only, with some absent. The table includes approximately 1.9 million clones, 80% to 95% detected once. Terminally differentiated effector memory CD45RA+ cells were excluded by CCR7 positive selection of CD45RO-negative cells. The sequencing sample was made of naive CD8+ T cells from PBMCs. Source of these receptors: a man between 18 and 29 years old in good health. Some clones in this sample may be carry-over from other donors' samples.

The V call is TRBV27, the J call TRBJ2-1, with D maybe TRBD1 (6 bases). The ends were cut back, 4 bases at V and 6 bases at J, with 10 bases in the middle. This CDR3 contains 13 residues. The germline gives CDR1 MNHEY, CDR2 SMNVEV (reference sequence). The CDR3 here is CASSYGQTNEQFF. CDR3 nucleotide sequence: TGTGCCAGCAGTTACGGACAGACCAATGAGCAGTTCTTC.

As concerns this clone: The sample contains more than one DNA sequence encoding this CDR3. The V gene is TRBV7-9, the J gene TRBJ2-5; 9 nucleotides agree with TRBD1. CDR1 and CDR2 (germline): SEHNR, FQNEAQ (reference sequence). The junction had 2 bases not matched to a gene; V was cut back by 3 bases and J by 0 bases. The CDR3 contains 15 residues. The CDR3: CASSLDRGYQETQYF. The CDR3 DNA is TGTGCCAGCAGCTTGGACAGGGGATACCAAGAGACCCAGTACTTC.

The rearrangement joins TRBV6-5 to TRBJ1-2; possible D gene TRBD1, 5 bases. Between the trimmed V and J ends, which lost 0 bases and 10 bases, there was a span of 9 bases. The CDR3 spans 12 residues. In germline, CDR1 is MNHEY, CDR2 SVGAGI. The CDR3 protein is CASSYSEGDYTF. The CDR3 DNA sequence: TGTGCCAGCAGTTACTCGGAAGGGGACTACACCTTC.

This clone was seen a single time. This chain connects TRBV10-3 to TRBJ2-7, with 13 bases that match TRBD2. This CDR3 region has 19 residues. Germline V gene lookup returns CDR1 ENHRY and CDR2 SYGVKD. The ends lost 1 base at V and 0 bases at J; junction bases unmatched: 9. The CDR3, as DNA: TGTGCCATCAGTGAGTTAGTACTAGCGGGAGGGGCCAGCTCCTACGAGCAGTACTTC. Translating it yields CAISELVLAGGASSYEQYF.

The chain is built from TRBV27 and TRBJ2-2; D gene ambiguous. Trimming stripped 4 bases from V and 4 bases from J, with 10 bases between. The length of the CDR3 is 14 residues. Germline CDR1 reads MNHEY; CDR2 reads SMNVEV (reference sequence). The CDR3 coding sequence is TGTGCCAGCAGTTGGTTGGTAGGCACCGGGGAGCTGTTTTTT. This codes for CASSWLVGTGELFF.

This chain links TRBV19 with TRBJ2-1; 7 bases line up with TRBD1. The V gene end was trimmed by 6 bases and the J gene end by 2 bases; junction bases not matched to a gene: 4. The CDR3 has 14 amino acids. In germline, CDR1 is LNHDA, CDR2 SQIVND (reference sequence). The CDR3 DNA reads TGTGCCAGTAGCTGGACAGGACCCTACAATGAGCAGTTCTTC. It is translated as CASSWTGPYNEQFF.

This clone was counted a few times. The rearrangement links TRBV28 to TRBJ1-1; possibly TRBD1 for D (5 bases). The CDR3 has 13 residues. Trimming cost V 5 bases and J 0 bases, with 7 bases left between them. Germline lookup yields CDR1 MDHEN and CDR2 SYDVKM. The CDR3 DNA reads TGTGCCAGCAGTGACAGAATGAACACTGAAGCTTTCTTT. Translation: CASSDRMNTEAFF.

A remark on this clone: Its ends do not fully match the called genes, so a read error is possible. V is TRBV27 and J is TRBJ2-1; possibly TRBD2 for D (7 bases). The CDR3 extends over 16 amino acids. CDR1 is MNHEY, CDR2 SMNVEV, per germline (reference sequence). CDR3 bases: TGTGCCAGCCGTTTGGGGGGGGCGGCCTCCTACAATGAGCAGTTCTTC. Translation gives CASRLGGAASYNEQFF.

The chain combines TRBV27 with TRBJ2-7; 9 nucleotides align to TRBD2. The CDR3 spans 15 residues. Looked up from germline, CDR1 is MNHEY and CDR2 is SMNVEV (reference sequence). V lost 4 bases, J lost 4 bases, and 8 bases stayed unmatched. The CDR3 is CASSWVAGGPYEQYF. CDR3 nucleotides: TGTGCCAGCAGTTGGGTTGCGGGAGGGCCTTACGAGCAGTACTTC.

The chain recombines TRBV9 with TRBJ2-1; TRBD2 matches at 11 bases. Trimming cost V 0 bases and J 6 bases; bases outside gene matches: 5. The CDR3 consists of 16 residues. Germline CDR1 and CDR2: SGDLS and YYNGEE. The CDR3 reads CASSVGGGLAVNEQFF. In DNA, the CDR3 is TGTGCCAGCAGCGTAGGTGGGGGACTAGCGGTCAATGAGCAGTTCTTC.

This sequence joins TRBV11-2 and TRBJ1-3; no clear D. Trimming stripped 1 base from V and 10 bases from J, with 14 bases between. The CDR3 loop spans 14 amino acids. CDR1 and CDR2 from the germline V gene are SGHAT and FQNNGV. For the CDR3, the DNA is TGTGCCAGCAGCTTAGGGGTCGTGGGAGCAACCATATATTTT. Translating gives CASSLGVVGATIYF.

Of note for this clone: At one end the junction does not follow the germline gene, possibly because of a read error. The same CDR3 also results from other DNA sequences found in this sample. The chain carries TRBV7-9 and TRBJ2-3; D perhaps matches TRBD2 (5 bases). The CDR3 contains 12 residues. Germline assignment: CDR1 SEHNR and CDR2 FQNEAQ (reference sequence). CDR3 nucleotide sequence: TGTGCCAGCAGTTTAGCGCCAGATACGCAGTATTTT. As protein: CASSLAPDTQYF.

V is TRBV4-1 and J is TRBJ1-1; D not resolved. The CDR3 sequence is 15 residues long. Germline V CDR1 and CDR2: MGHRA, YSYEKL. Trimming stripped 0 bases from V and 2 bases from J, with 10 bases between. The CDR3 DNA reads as TGCGCCAGCAGCCAAGAGCGCGTGGGTAACACTGAAGCTTTCTTT. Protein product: CASSQERVGNTEAFF.

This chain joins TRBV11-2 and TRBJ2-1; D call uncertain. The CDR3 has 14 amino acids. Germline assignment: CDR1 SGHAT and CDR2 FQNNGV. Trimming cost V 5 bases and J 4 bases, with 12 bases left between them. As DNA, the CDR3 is TGTGCCAGCAGCGGGCAGGTGTCATACAATGAGCAGTTCTTC. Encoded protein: CASSGQVSYNEQFF.

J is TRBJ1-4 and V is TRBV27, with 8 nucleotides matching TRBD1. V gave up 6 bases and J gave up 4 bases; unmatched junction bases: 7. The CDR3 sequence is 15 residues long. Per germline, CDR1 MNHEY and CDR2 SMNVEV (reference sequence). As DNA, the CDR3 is TGTGCCAGCAGCGACCGGACAGGGAGTAATGAAAAACTGTTTTTT. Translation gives CASSDRTGSNEKLFF.

CDR3 sequence: CASSRQGARNSPLHF. The DNA for the CDR3 is TGTGCCAGTAGTAGACAGGGGGCTCGAAATTCACCCCTCCACTTT. The chain carries TRBV19 and TRBJ1-6; 10 positions match TRBD1. V gave up 4 bases and J gave up 7 bases; unmatched junction bases: 4. The CDR3 consists of 15 residues. CDR1 is LNHDA and CDR2 is SQIVND in the germline V gene (reference sequence).

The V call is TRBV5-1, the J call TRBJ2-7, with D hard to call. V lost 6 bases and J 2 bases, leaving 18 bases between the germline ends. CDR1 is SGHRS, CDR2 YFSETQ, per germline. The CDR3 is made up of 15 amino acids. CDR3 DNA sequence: TGCGCCAGCACCGAGGTAAAGGGCGGACCCTACGAGCAGTACTTC. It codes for CASTEVKGGPYEQYF.

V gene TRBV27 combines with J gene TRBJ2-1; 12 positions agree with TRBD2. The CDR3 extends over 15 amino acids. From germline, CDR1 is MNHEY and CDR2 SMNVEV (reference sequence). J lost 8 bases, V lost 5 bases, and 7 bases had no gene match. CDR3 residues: CASSLLAGGADEQFF. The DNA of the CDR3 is TGTGCCAGCAGTCTACTAGCGGGAGGAGCCGATGAGCAGTTCTTC.

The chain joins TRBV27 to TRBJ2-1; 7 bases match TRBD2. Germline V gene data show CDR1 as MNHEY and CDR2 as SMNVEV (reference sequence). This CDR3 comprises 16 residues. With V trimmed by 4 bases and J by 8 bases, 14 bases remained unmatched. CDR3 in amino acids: CASSWLATGGADEQFF. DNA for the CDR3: TGTGCCAGCAGTTGGTTAGCGACGGGAGGCGCCGATGAGCAGTTCTTC.

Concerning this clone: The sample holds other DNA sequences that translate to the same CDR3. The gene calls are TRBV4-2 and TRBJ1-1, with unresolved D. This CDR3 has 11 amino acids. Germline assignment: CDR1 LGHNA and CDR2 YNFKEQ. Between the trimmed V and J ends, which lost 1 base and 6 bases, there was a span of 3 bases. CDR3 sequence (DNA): TGTGCCAGCAGCCAAGGTCCTGAAGCTTTCTTT. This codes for CASSQGPEAFF.

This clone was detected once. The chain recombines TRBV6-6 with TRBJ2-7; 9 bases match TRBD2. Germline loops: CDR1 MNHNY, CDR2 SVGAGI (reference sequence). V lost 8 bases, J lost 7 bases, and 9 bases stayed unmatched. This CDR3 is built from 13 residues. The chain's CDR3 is CASGSGREGEQYF. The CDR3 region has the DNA TGTGCCAGCGGCTCGGGGCGGGAGGGAGAGCAGTACTTC.

The CDR3: CASSSRDQTGGRYEQYF. In DNA, the CDR3 is TGTGCCAGCAGTTCACGCGATCAGACAGGCGGGCGTTACGAGCAGTACTTC. The rearrangement links TRBV28 to TRBJ2-7; perhaps TRBD1 as D (6 bases). Germline loops: CDR1 MDHEN, CDR2 SYDVKM. Trimming cost V 4 bases and J 4 bases, with 23 bases left between them. The CDR3 covers 17 residues.

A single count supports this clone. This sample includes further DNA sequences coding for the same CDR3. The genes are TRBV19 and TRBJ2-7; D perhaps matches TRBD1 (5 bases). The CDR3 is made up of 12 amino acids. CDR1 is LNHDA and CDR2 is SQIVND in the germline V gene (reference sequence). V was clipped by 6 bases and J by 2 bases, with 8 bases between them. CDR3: CASSSTAYEQYF. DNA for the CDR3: TGTGCCAGTAGCTCGACAGCCTACGAGCAGTACTTC.

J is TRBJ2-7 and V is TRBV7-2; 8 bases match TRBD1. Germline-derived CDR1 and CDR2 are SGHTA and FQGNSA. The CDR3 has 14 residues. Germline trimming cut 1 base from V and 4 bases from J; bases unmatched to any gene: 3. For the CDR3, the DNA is TGTGCCAGCAGCTTAGGAGGACAGGGTTACGAGCAGTACTTC. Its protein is CASSLGGQGYEQYF.